The rows below give T cell receptor beta chains drawn from one sample of a study of CD8 T cells in ankylosing spondylitis. TCRdb fed the 5' RACE reads into MiXCR, producing one record per CDR3 protein. The sample records about 270,000 distinct CDR3 sequences, 30% to 35% being singletons. The sample taken for sequencing was blood, either unsorted or a sorted T cell fraction (not recorded which). The receptors were sampled from a male donor with ankylosing spondylitis or in good health (not recorded which). Each CDR3 is given with its conserved first and last residue. D genes are given only for firm matches. Size values are once, few and many counts, or a class for expanded clones, and some rows have none.

clone_size: NA
v_call: TRBV20-1
j_call: TRBJ2-7
d_call: TRBD2
cdr3_aa: CSARRLAVYEQYF
cdr3_nt: TGCAGTGCCCGCAGACTAGCGGTATACGAGCAGTACTTC

clone_size: NA
v_call: TRBV5-5
j_call: TRBJ2-1
d_call: NA
cdr3_aa: CASSSDQVSYNEQFF
cdr3_nt: TGTGCCAGCAGTTCAGATCAAGTCTCCTACAATGAGCAGTTCTTC

clone_size: NA
v_call: TRBV29-1
j_call: TRBJ2-2
d_call: NA
cdr3_aa: CSVEDTRDAGELFF
cdr3_nt: TGCAGCGTTGAAGATACCAGGGACGCCGGGGAGCTGTTTTTT

clone_size: few
v_call: TRBV7-2
j_call: TRBJ2-7
d_call: NA
cdr3_aa: CASSLGQAVVDEQYF
cdr3_nt: TGTGCCAGCAGCTTAGGGCAGGCAGTGGTAGACGAGCAGTACTTC

clone_size: many
v_call: TRBV29-1
j_call: TRBJ2-7
d_call: TRBD1
cdr3_aa: CSVAAGTGYYEQYF
cdr3_nt: TGCAGCGTTGCCGCCGGGACAGGATACTACGAGCAGTACTTC

clone_size: NA
v_call: TRBV6-6
j_call: TRBJ2-5
d_call: NA
cdr3_aa: CASTLPGQETQYF
cdr3_nt: TGTGCCAGCACTTTACCAGGACAAGAGACCCAGTACTTC

clone_size: NA
v_call: TRBV5-5
j_call: TRBJ1-4
d_call: NA
cdr3_aa: CASRPRTVGTEKLFF
cdr3_nt: TGTGCCAGCAGACCCAGGACGGTCGGAACAGAAAAACTGTTTTTT

clone_size: NA
v_call: TRBV21-1
j_call: TRBJ1-2
d_call: NA
cdr3_aa: CASSSSGLRGSGPYGYTF
cdr3_nt: TGTGCCAGCAGCAGTTCCGGTCTACGCGGCTCAGGACCCTATGGCTACACCTTC

clone_size: many
v_call: TRBV29-1
j_call: TRBJ2-1
d_call: NA
cdr3_aa: CSVVRLNHNEQFF
cdr3_nt: TGCAGCGTTGTAAGGCTAAACCACAATGAGCAGTTCTTC

clone_size: NA
v_call: TRBV3-1
j_call: TRBJ1-2
d_call: NA
cdr3_aa: CASSQQGVGYTF
cdr3_nt: TGTGCCAGCAGCCAGCAGGGCGTTGGCTACACCTTC

clone_size: few
v_call: TRBV29-1
j_call: TRBJ2-3
d_call: NA
cdr3_aa: CSARGTSDTQYF
cdr3_nt: TGCAGCGCTAGAGGGACTTCCGATACGCAGTATTTT

clone_size: NA
v_call: TRBV29-1
j_call: TRBJ2-7
d_call: TRBD1
cdr3_aa: CSVLGQEHYEQYF
cdr3_nt: TGCAGCGTTCTGGGACAGGAACACTACGAGCAGTACTTC

clone_size: NA
v_call: TRBV12-3/TRBV12-4
j_call: TRBJ1-5
d_call: NA
cdr3_aa: CASGSEYSNQPQHF
cdr3_nt: TGTGCCAGCGGCTCAGAATATAGCAATCAGCCCCAGCATTTT

clone_size: NA
v_call: TRBV12-3/TRBV12-4
j_call: TRBJ1-1
d_call: TRBD1
cdr3_aa: CASSLGQGVNTEAFF
cdr3_nt: TGTGCCAGCAGCCTAGGACAGGGGGTGAACACTGAAGCTTTCTTT

clone_size: NA
v_call: TRBV15
j_call: TRBJ2-7
d_call: NA
cdr3_aa: CATSRDRVGSSYEQYF
cdr3_nt: TGTGCCACCAGCAGAGACAGGGTTGGGTCCTCCTACGAGCAGTACTTC

clone_size: NA
v_call: TRBV6-1
j_call: TRBJ2-5
d_call: NA
cdr3_aa: CASRRRRYQETQYF
cdr3_nt: TGTGCCAGCAGGCGGAGGAGGTACCAAGAGACCCAGTACTTC

clone_size: NA
v_call: TRBV7-3
j_call: TRBJ2-1
d_call: NA
cdr3_aa: CASSRGQSSYNEQFF
cdr3_nt: TGTGCCAGCAGTCGGGGCCAGAGCTCCTACAATGAGCAGTTCTTC

clone_size: NA
v_call: TRBV7-9
j_call: TRBJ1-2
d_call: NA
cdr3_aa: CASQTAQANYGYTF
cdr3_nt: TGTGCCAGTCAAACAGCCCAGGCTAACTATGGCTACACCTTC

clone_size: few
v_call: TRBV18
j_call: TRBJ1-2
d_call: NA
cdr3_aa: CASSPTREFYGYTF
cdr3_nt: TGTGCCAGCTCACCGACCAGGGAATTCTATGGCTACACCTTC

clone_size: NA
v_call: TRBV15
j_call: TRBJ2-3
d_call: TRBD1
cdr3_aa: CATSRLGQGEPDTDTQYF
cdr3_nt: TGTGCCACCAGCAGATTAGGACAGGGGGAACCGGACACAGATACGCAGTATTTT

clone_size: NA
v_call: TRBV20-1
j_call: TRBJ2-3
d_call: NA
cdr3_aa: CSASPRGLRTDTQYF
cdr3_nt: TGCAGTGCTAGTCCGAGAGGACTACGCACAGATACGCAGTATTTT

clone_size: NA
v_call: TRBV15
j_call: TRBJ1-1
d_call: NA
cdr3_aa: CATSPPQGWNTEAFF
cdr3_nt: TGTGCCACCAGCCCCCCGCAGGGCTGGAACACTGAAGCTTTCTTT

clone_size: few
v_call: TRBV12-3/TRBV12-4
j_call: TRBJ2-3
d_call: NA
cdr3_aa: CASSLTSLAQYF
cdr3_nt: TGTGCCAGCAGTCTGACTAGTCTGGCGCAGTATTTT

clone_size: NA
v_call: TRBV10-3
j_call: TRBJ2-2
d_call: NA
cdr3_aa: CAISDTDSNTGELFF
cdr3_nt: TGTGCCATCAGTGACACCGACTCGAACACCGGGGAGCTGTTTTTT

clone_size: few
v_call: TRBV29-1
j_call: TRBJ1-1
d_call: NA
cdr3_aa: CSVVQRLNTEAFF
cdr3_nt: TGCAGCGTTGTCCAGCGATTGAACACTGAAGCTTTCTTT

clone_size: NA
v_call: TRBV7-4
j_call: TRBJ2-7
d_call: NA
cdr3_aa: CASSFFSDSYVAYEQYF
cdr3_nt: TGTGCCAGCAGCTTTTTCTCTGACAGCTACGTAGCCTACGAGCAGTACTTC

clone_size: NA
v_call: TRBV7-9
j_call: TRBJ1-2
d_call: NA
cdr3_aa: CASLTGGGDGYTF
cdr3_nt: TGTGCCAGCCTTACTGGGGGTGGCGATGGCTACACCTTC

clone_size: many
v_call: TRBV6-4
j_call: TRBJ2-1
d_call: NA
cdr3_aa: CASSEVEGHNEQFF
cdr3_nt: TGTGCCAGCAGTGAGGTGGAGGGCCACAATGAGCAGTTCTTC

clone_size: NA
v_call: TRBV7-6
j_call: TRBJ2-3
d_call: NA
cdr3_aa: CASSLGGLPDTQYF
cdr3_nt: TGTGCCAGCAGCTTAGGCGGTTTGCCAGATACGCAGTATTTT

clone_size: few
v_call: TRBV3-1
j_call: TRBJ2-7
d_call: NA
cdr3_aa: CASSPLGGDEQYF
cdr3_nt: TGTGCCAGCAGCCCCCTAGGGGGTGACGAGCAGTACTTC

clone_size: few
v_call: TRBV30
j_call: TRBJ2-7
d_call: NA
cdr3_aa: CAWSVLNYEQYF
cdr3_nt: TGTGCCTGGAGTGTATTGAACTACGAGCAGTACTTC